Below, one T cell receptor beta chain is given with its context. The data originate from a study of blood T cell repertoires in COVID-19. Background on the study: The United States, Italy and Spain were the sources of the acute and convalescent COVID-19 samples. T cells, B-cell-depleted T cells, or PBMCs supplied cDNA or gDNA.

There are 19 residues in the CDR3. As handled by the study authors: Reference gene primer amplification gave estimated nucleated cell counts. The assay was immunoSEQ multiplex PCR, and TCRdb's table has in-frame clones only and misses some. Clone size and V and J calls were adopted from that table, with D and trimming inferred from the DNA. This sample has 350,000 or so clones, with about 91% found just once. J is TRBJ2-7 and V is TRBV21-1; the table names TRBD2, a call not compared with the DNA. TRBV21-1 is a documented pseudogene. Sequencing was done on a sample of peripheral blood. The receptor was isolated from a woman under 40 with COVID-19, enrolled during active disease. The CDR3, as DNA: TGTGCCAGCAGCAAAGATCTATGGCGGGTCGGGGGTTTAAGGTTTGTGCAGTACTTC. Residues: CASSKDLWRVGGLRFVQYF.